The clone carrying this TCR beta chain turned up a few times. Its antigen is as yet unknown. The data are from a study of cytomegalovirus exposure and HLA in healthy donors. Points from the study as a whole: Analysis was carried out at a later point, and it linked a missense DCLRE1C variant to TCR beta V- and J-gene trimming. Most TCR beta V segments were productive about 90% or about 30% of the time in an earlier analysis.

This PCR relied on a set of 60 Vbeta primers and 13 Jbeta primers. Assay used: immunoSEQ multiplex PCR; TCRdb lists only in-frame clones, some missing. This table holds 160,000 or so clones, 80% found once. The sample comprised PBMCs. The sequence derives from a man aged 25-45 years in good health and CMV-seronegative.

The chain's CDR3 is CASSFSGRWGYTF. The CDR3 DNA reads as TGTGCCAGCAGTTTTTCGGGGAGATGGGGCTACACCTTC. The chain carries TRBV28 and TRBJ1-2; D is ambiguous. Germline V gives CDR1 MDHEN, CDR2 SYDVKM. V was clipped by 3 bases and J by 8 bases, with 13 bases between them. The CDR3 spans 13 residues.